These 32 T cell receptor beta chains were all obtained from the same sample, sequenced in a study of regulatory T cells in long-lasting Graves disease. Arm-PCR of CDR3 regions and iRepertoire HTBI primers were the basis on which TCR beta libraries were built. Via MiXCR, TCRdb re-called the multiplex PCR reads, giving one row per CDR3 protein. The data contain over 350,000 distinct CDR3 sequences, 11% to 15% of them singletons. Described time point: newly diagnosed GD, antithyroid drugs for less than 3 months. RNA from PBMCs was the source of the TCR library. These data are also associated with another study on T cells in Graves' hyperthyroidism and ophthalmopathy.

Sequences were derived from peripheral blood mononuclear cells (PBMCs), sampled at new diagnosis, from a patient treated with antithyroid drugs. The receptors come from a woman between 50 and 59 years old with Graves disease.

By sample share, this clonotype is large. The DNA of the CDR3 is TGTGCCAGCAGTTCTACCCGGGACAGGGGTATTGTAGGGGAGCTGTTTTTT. Residues: CASSSTRDRGIVGELFF. The chain employs TRBV27 and TRBJ2-2, with 10 bases matching TRBD1. The V segment lost 4 bases and the J segment 8 bases; nucleotides outside the gene matches: 13. From germline, CDR1 is MNHEY and CDR2 SMNVEV (reference sequence). The CDR3 totals 17 residues.

This clonotype was recorded many times. The chain joins TRBV29-1 to TRBJ2-1; 10 bases map to TRBD2. Per the germline V gene, CDR1 is SQVTM and CDR2 is ANQGSEA. The CDR3 is made up of 16 amino acids. The V and J ends lost 1 base and 3 bases, in that order; junction bases with no gene match: 6. The CDR3 sequence is CSVEVSGTSVYNEQFF. The CDR3 DNA reads as TGCAGCGTTGAAGTCTCCGGGACTAGCGTCTACAATGAGCAGTTCTTC.

The chain links TRBV14 to TRBJ2-1, with 8 bases fitting TRBD2. V shed 1 base, J shed 4 bases, and the junction held 6 bases outside the gene matches. Germline CDR1 is SGHDN and CDR2 is FVKESK. The CDR3 contains 16 residues. The CDR3 DNA is TGTGCCAGCAGCCAAGGGTCTAGCGGGCGATACAATGAGCAGTTCTTC. Translated: CASSQGSSGRYNEQFF. The full variable domain, in which reference TRBV14 and TRBJ2-1 provide the parts outside the CDR3, is EAGVTQFPSHSVIEKGQTVTLRCDPISGHDNLYWYRRVMGKEIKFLLHFVKESKQDESGMPNNRFLAERTGGTYSTLKVQPAELEDSGVYFCASSQGSSGRYNEQFFGPGTRLTVL.

This clonotype was counted at least ten times. The chain links TRBV11-2 to TRBJ2-7; TRBD2 matches 8 bases. V shed 5 bases and J 6 bases; nucleotides not matched to a gene: 12. Germline loops: CDR1 SGHAT, CDR2 FQNNGV. The CDR3 has 15 residues. The CDR3 sequence: CASSMTGTSGSEQYF. The CDR3 DNA is TGTGCCAGCAGCATGACCGGGACTAGTGGGTCCGAGCAGTACTTC.

This clonotype was counted ten times or more. The chain links TRBV5-4 to TRBJ2-7; 8 nucleotides align to TRBD2. The CDR3 totals 15 residues. Germline CDR1 is SGHNT and CDR2 is YYREEE (reference sequence). V was clipped by 4 bases and J by 0 bases; unmatched bases: 6. CDR3 sequence: CASSPGGASSYEQYF. CDR3 nucleotides: TGTGCCAGCAGCCCGGGAGGGGCCAGCTCCTACGAGCAGTACTTC.

The V call is TRBV7-6, the J call TRBJ2-3, with TRBD2 matching 12 bases. This CDR3 region has 19 residues. V shed 2 bases, J shed 0 bases, and the junction held 9 bases outside the gene matches. In germline, CDR1 is SGHVS, CDR2 FNYEAQ. CDR3 residues: CASSLPGGGTSGSTDTQYF. CDR3 DNA sequence: TGTGCCAGCAGCTTACCCGGGGGCGGGACTAGCGGGAGCACAGATACGCAGTATTTT. Looking up the rest from reference TRBV7-6 and TRBJ2-3 gives the full variable domain: GAGVSQSPRYKVTKRGQDVALRCDPISGHVSLYWYRQALGQGPEFLTYFNYEAQQDKSGLPNDRFSAERPEGSISTLTIQRTEQRDSAMYRCASSLPGGGTSGSTDTQYFGPGTRLTVL.

The chain has TRBV29-1 and TRBJ2-3, with D perhaps TRBD2 (6 bases). V dropped 3 bases and J dropped 0 bases, with 10 bases sitting between them. Germline assignment: CDR1 SQVTM and CDR2 ANQGSEA. The CDR3 runs 14 residues. Written as DNA, the CDR3 is TGCAGCGTTGATGGTAGCGGAAGCACAGATACGCAGTATTTT. Its protein is CSVDGSGSTDTQYF.

There are many counts of this clonotype. The J gene is TRBJ1-1, the V gene TRBV6-1, with D tentatively TRBD1 (6 bases). Trimming shortened V by 5 bases and J by 7 bases, and 8 bases separated the two germline ends. Germline V gene sequence: CDR1 MNHNS, CDR2 SASEGT. The CDR3 loop spans 11 amino acids. The CDR3 DNA sequence: TGTGCCAGCAGTAACAGGGTTGAAGCTTTCTTT. It encodes CASSNRVEAFF.

The sample holds many counts of this clonotype. V gene TRBV7-9 combines with J gene TRBJ2-1; TRBD1 is a possible D gene (6 bases). With 5 bases removed from V and 9 bases from J, the gap between germline ends came to 20 bases. The CDR3 has 15 residues. The germline CDR1 and CDR2 sequences are SEHNR and FQNEAQ (reference sequence). CDR3 nucleotides: TGTGCCAGCAGCCCACGACAGGCCCTTTTGGGTGAGCAGTTCTTC. It translates to CASSPRQALLGEQFF.

There are a few counts of this clonotype. The chain carries TRBV5-8 and TRBJ1-2; tentatively, D is TRBD1 (6 bases). The CDR3 has 14 amino acids. Germline V gene data show CDR1 as SGHTS and CDR2 as YDEGEE. V was clipped by 4 bases and J by 3 bases, with 13 bases between them. In DNA form, the CDR3 reads TGTGCCAGCAGCATCTATCAGGGGTACTATGGCTACACCTTC. Encoded protein: CASSIYQGYYGYTF.

About this clonotype itself: A much more abundant neighbour one base away suggests this may be a read error. This chain connects TRBV2 to TRBJ2-7; a possible D gene is TRBD2 (6 bases). The CDR3 sequence is 14 residues long. The germline V gene encodes CDR1 SNHLY and CDR2 FYNNEI. CDR3 sequence (DNA): TGTGCCAGCAGTGAAGGACTAGAGACCTACGGGCAGTACTTC. It yields the protein CASSEGLETYGQYF.

This clonotype was picked up many times. The chain is built from TRBV7-9 and TRBJ2-1; 8 bases are shared with TRBD2. The V gene's germline CDR1 is SEHNR and CDR2 FQNEAQ (reference sequence). Trimming took 9 bases from V and 9 from J; bases not matched to a gene: 13. This CDR3 contains 14 residues. CDR3 sequence: CASETSGSKREQFF. Written as DNA, the CDR3 is TGTGCCAGTGAAACAAGCGGGAGTAAACGTGAGCAGTTCTTC.

The chain has TRBV6-9 and TRBJ1-4; D gene uncertain. This CDR3 is built from 14 residues. V lost 3 bases, J lost 11 bases, and 16 bases lay in between. The germline CDR1 and CDR2 sequences are MNHGY and SVAAGI. As DNA, the CDR3 is TGTGCCAGCAGTTACAATTCGGGGAAGGATAAACTGTTTTTT. Translating gives CASSYNSGKDKLFF.

This clonotype was counted ten times or more. The V call is TRBV28, the J call TRBJ2-1; 16 positions match TRBD2. With 6 bases clipped from V and 1 base from J, the junction kept 6 bases outside the gene matches. CDR3 length equals 18 residues. Germline CDR1 reads MDHEN; CDR2 reads SYDVKM. The CDR3 loop is CASRSGTSGRVSYNEQFF. Written as DNA, the CDR3 is TGTGCCAGCAGATCAGGGACTAGCGGGAGGGTATCCTACAATGAGCAGTTCTTC.

This chain uses TRBV6-2 or TRBV6-3 with TRBJ2-4; 14 positions match TRBD2. V was clipped by 2 bases and J by 4 bases; unmatched bases: 7. Germline CDR1 reads MNHEY; CDR2 reads SVGEGT. The length of the CDR3 is 18 residues. CDR3 DNA: TGTGCCAGCAGTTACCCCAGACTAGCGGGAGGGGCAAAAAACATTCAGTACTTC. Translating gives CASSYPRLAGGAKNIQYF.

This clonotype was observed many times. The chain carries TRBV3-1 and TRBJ2-3; D not certain. Trimming stripped 0 bases from V and 5 bases from J, with 0 bases between. CDR1 LGHDT and CDR2 YNNKEL come from the germline V gene (reference sequence). The CDR3 length is 11 residues. The CDR3 here is CASSQEDTQYF. As DNA, the CDR3 is TGTGCCAGCAGCCAAGAAGATACGCAGTATTTT.

V is TRBV19 and J is TRBJ1-5; tentative D call: TRBD1 (5 bases). Trimming left V 5 bases short and J 4 bases short, with 15 bases between. Germline V CDR1 and CDR2: LNHDA, SQIVND (reference sequence). This CDR3 has 15 amino acids. The CDR3 spells CASSAPGLRNQPQHF. CDR3 in DNA: TGTGCCAGTAGTGCACCGGGACTCCGTAATCAGCCCCAGCATTTT.

This clonotype was seen a few times. V usage is TRBV6-2 or TRBV6-3 and J usage is TRBJ2-3, with no clear D. Germline assignment: CDR1 MNHEY and CDR2 SVGEGT. The germline V and J ends were trimmed by 0 bases and 2 bases, with 6 bases remaining between them. The CDR3 spans 14 residues. CDR3: CASSYSRYTDTQYF. In DNA form, the CDR3 reads TGTGCCAGCAGTTACTCCAGATACACAGATACGCAGTATTTT.

At least ten counts were recorded for this clonotype. The V gene is TRBV20-1, the J gene TRBJ2-2, with 10 bases that match TRBD2. V shed 0 bases and J 8 bases; nucleotides not matched to a gene: 21. Germline V CDR1 and CDR2: DFQATT, SNEGSKA (reference sequence). This CDR3 is built from 20 residues. CDR3 sequence: CSARDPLRTSGRPSAGELFF. CDR3 sequence (DNA): TGCAGTGCTAGAGATCCGTTAAGGACTAGCGGCCGACCCTCGGCAGGGGAGCTGTTTTTT.

This clonotype was seen ten or more times. The chain recombines TRBV7-3 with TRBJ2-3, with 7 nucleotides matching TRBD2. The CDR3 consists of 14 residues. CDR1 and CDR2 (germline): SGHTA, FQGTGA. With 3 bases clipped from V and 2 bases from J, the junction kept 2 bases outside the gene matches. The CDR3: CASSLGGDTDTQYF. CDR3 nucleotide sequence: TGTGCCAGCAGCTTGGGGGGGGACACAGATACGCAGTATTTT.

As regards this clonotype: This sequence may be a read error, since a much larger clone differs from it by one base. The chain couples TRBV28 to TRBJ2-7; D is ambiguous. V was clipped by 1 base and J by 3 bases, with 13 bases between them. This CDR3 region has 15 residues. The germline V gene has CDR1 MDHEN and CDR2 SYDVKM. CDR3 in DNA: TGTGCCAGCAGTTTATCCCATCCAGGCGGCTACGAGCAGTACTTC. Translated: CASSLSHPGGYEQYF.

This clonotype was detected many times. This rearrangement joins TRBV12-3 or TRBV12-4 to TRBJ2-7; 8 bases are shared with TRBD1. J was trimmed by 3 bases and V by 4 bases; bases with no gene match: 8. The CDR3 is 15 amino acids. CDR3 region: CASSSQAGTGYEQYF. CDR3 DNA sequence: TGTGCCAGCAGTTCCCAAGCCGGGACAGGCTACGAGCAGTACTTC.

This clonotype came up many times. The V and J genes are TRBV2 and TRBJ2-1, with D hard to call. V lost 11 bases to trimming and J lost 1 base, with 12 bases between them. The germline gives CDR1 SNHLY, CDR2 FYNNEI. The CDR3 covers 13 residues. CDR3 residues: CAGRLFSYNEQFF. The CDR3 bases are TGTGCCGGCCGACTGTTTTCCTACAATGAGCAGTTCTTC.

In its sample, this clonotype was seen many times. The CDR3 DNA is TGTGCCAGCCGAAGAGGGGACAGGTGGGATGAGCAGTTCTTC. Translated: CASRRGDRWDEQFF. This rearrangement joins TRBV6-1 to TRBJ2-1; TRBD1 matches at 8 bases. With 8 bases clipped from V and 8 bases from J, the junction kept 11 bases outside the gene matches. The CDR3 is 14 residues long. Germline loops: CDR1 MNHNS, CDR2 SASEGT.

The V call is TRBV7-2, the J call TRBJ2-7; 7 bases agree with TRBD1. The CDR3 length is 15 residues. CDR1 and CDR2 from the germline V gene are SGHTA and FQGNSA. The junction had 7 bases not matched to a gene; V was cut back by 4 bases and J by 1 base. The CDR3 protein is CASSSRTGRSYEQYF. The CDR3 DNA is TGTGCCAGCAGCTCGCGGACAGGAAGATCCTACGAGCAGTACTTC.

This clonotype was counted at least ten times. The V gene is TRBV27, the J gene TRBJ2-5; unclear D gene. The CDR3 is 17 residues long. Between the trimmed V and J ends, which lost 5 bases and 0 bases, there was a span of 19 bases. Germline CDR1 MNHEY, CDR2 SMNVEV (reference sequence). The CDR3 loop is CASSPTNLILYQETQYF. The CDR3 DNA sequence: TGTGCCAGCAGTCCTACGAATCTCATTCTGTACCAAGAGACCCAGTACTTC.

Turning to this clonotype: Possible read error: a much larger clone is one base away. The chain recombines TRBV27 with TRBJ1-2; D possibly corresponds to TRBD1 (6 bases). The CDR3 sequence is 15 residues long. Germline V gives CDR1 MNHEY, CDR2 SMNVEV (reference sequence). CDR3 DNA: TGTGCCAGCAGTCCCCACCAGGGGTGGCACTATGACTACACCTTC. It codes for CASSPHQGWHYDYTF.

This clonotype was observed a handful of times. The chain couples TRBV28 to TRBJ1-4, with 10 bases identical to TRBD1. With 6 bases clipped from V and 6 bases from J, the junction kept 7 bases outside the gene matches. The CDR3 totals 15 residues. In germline, CDR1 is MDHEN, CDR2 SYDVKM. The CDR3 DNA reads as TGTGCCAGCAGCTTAGGACAGGGGGGGCATGAAAAACTGTTTTTT. As protein: CASSLGQGGHEKLFF.

The table lists this clonotype with a few counts. V usage is TRBV29-1 and J usage is TRBJ1-6; D is ambiguous. Per the germline V gene, CDR1 is SQVTM and CDR2 is ANQGSEA. CDR3 length: 13 residues. V lost 4 bases and J lost 7, with 11 bases in between. The CDR3 region is CSVASDLNSPLHF. CDR3 sequence (DNA): TGCAGCGTTGCCTCGGATCTCAATTCACCCCTCCACTTT.

Ten or more counts support this clonotype. The chain has TRBV11-1 and TRBJ2-5; TRBD1 aligns across 7 bases. Germline V gene sequence: CDR1 SGHAT, CDR2 FQDESV (reference sequence). With V trimmed by 5 bases and J by 4 bases, 10 bases remained unmatched. The CDR3 has 15 residues. The CDR3 spells CASSALTGAGETQYF. The CDR3 coding sequence is TGTGCCAGCAGCGCCCTTACAGGGGCCGGAGAGACCCAGTACTTC. The complete variable domain, with remaining parts taken from reference TRBV11-1 and TRBJ2-5, reads EAEVAQSPRYKITEKSQAVAFWCDPISGHATLYWYRQILGQGPELLVQFQDESVVDDSQLPKDRFSAERLKGVDSTLKIQPAELGDSAMYLCASSALTGAGETQYFGPGTRLLVL.

The chain has TRBV4-1 and TRBJ1-5; TRBD1 matches 7 bases. With 5 bases clipped from V and 7 bases from J, the junction kept 11 bases outside the gene matches. The germline V gene has CDR1 MGHRA and CDR2 YSYEKL. The CDR3 runs to 15 residues. The CDR3 sequence: CASSRTGTESQPQHF. Written as DNA, the CDR3 is TGCGCCAGCAGCAGAACCGGGACAGAGTCGCAGCCCCAGCATTTT.

This clonotype has at least ten counts. The chain is built from TRBV29-1 and TRBJ1-2; 10 bases are shared with TRBD1. Germline values: CDR1 SQVTM, CDR2 ANQGSEA. This CDR3 region has 14 residues. V lost 3 bases, J lost 6 bases, and 7 bases stayed unmatched. The CDR3 here is CSVDPGQGLDGYTF. CDR3 bases: TGCAGCGTTGATCCGGGACAGGGGTTGGATGGCTACACCTTC. Using reference TRBV29-1 and TRBJ1-2 for the parts outside the CDR3, the full variable domain is SAVISQKPSRDICQRGTSLTIQCQVDSQVTMMFWYRQQPGQSLTLIATANQGSEATYESGFVIDKFPISRPNLTFSTLTVSNMSPEDSSIYLCSVDPGQGLDGYTFGSGTRLTVV.